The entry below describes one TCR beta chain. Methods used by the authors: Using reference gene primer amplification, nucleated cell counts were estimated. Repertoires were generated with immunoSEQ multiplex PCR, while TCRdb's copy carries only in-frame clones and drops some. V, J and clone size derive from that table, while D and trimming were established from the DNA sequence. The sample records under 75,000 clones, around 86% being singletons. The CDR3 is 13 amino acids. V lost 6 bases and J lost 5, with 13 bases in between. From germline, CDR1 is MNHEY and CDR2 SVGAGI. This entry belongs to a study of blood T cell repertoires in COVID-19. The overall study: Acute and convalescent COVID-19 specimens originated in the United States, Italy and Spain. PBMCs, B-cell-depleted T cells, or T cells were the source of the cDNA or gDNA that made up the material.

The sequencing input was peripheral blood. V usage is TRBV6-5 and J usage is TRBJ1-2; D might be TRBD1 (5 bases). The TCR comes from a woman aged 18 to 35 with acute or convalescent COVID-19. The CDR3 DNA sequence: TGTGCCAGCAGCCCAGGGAGGAGGTATGGCTACACCTTC. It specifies CASSPGRRYGYTF.